This T cell receptor beta chain is from a study of cytomegalovirus exposure and HLA in healthy donors. PCR used 60 Vbeta primers and 13 Jbeta primers. The assay was immunoSEQ multiplex PCR, and TCRdb's table has in-frame clones only and misses some. The repertoire holds under 200,000 clones, with 65% to 70% as singletons. Germline CDR1 and CDR2: KGHSH and LQKENI. The V gene lost 3 bases and the J gene lost 1 base, with 12 bases spanning the gap. The CDR3 length is 15 residues. The sample was PBMCs. The sequence was collected from a woman aged 18 to 35 in good health and CMV-seropositive. The J gene is TRBJ1-2, the V gene TRBV18, with no clear D. The CDR3 here is CASSPARGLNYGYTF. The CDR3 bases are TGTGCCAGCTCACCCGCCAGAGGACTTAACTATGGCTACACCTTC. Full variable domain (missing parts from reference TRBV18 and TRBJ1-2): NAGVMQNPRHLVRRRGQEARLRCSPMKGHSHVYWYRQLPEEGLKFMVYLQKENIIDESGMPKERFSAEFPKEGPSILRIQQVVRGDSAAYFCASSPARGLNYGYTFGSGTRLTVV.